Listed below are T cell receptor beta chains from one sample, sequenced in a study of HIV-infected patients and healthy controls. TCRdb re-derived calls from the 5' RACE reads in MiXCR, one entry per CDR3 protein. The data show about 70,000 distinct CDR3 sequences, about a sixth seen once. Sequencing input: CD4+ T cells from blood. Source of these receptors: a human donor in good health. CDR3s include the opening cysteine and the closing phenylalanine or tryptophan. Fields, in order: clone size, D gene, V gene, J gene, CDR3 DNA, CDR3 protein. The D gene is left open where the match is weak. The size field is filled for only some rows; it gives once, few, many or a size class.

many	NA	TRBV5-1	TRBJ1-4	TGCGCCAGCAGCTTGGCAACAGGCTACGAAAAACTGTTTTTT	CASSLATGYEKLFF
many	TRBD2	TRBV7-8	TRBJ2-7	TGTGCCAGCAGCAAGGGGAAACCCGGGACTAGGGACGAGCAGTACTTC	CASSKGKPGTRDEQYF
many	NA	TRBV7-2	TRBJ2-4	TGTGCCAGCAGCTTATACCAGGCCAAAAACATTCAGTACTTC	CASSLYQAKNIQYF
few	NA	TRBV7-9	TRBJ2-2	TGTGCCAGCAGCCCTGGCGTGCACACCGGGGAGCTGTTTTTT	CASSPGVHTGELFF
NA	TRBD1	TRBV7-9	TRBJ1-5	TGTGCCAGCAGCCACACCCGACAGGGAAGCAATCAGCCCCAGCATTTT	CASSHTRQGSNQPQHF
few	TRBD2	TRBV12-3/TRBV12-4	TRBJ2-1	TGTGCCAGCAGCCCTCCTCCATCTAGCGGGAGATGGGATGAGCAGTTCTTC	CASSPPPSSGRWDEQFF
few	NA	TRBV19	TRBJ1-5	TGTGCCAGTCCCCTCGGTTCCAATTATAGCAATCAGCCCCAGCATTTT	CASPLGSNYSNQPQHF
NA	NA	TRBV29-1	TRBJ2-7	TGCAGCGTGGGGGGTGGCCGAGTATACGAGCAGTACTTC	CSVGGGRVYEQYF
many	NA	TRBV7-3	TRBJ2-1	TGTGCCAGCAGCCTTTCTAGCAGCTCCTACAATGAGCAGTTCTTC	CASSLSSSSYNEQFF
many	NA	TRBV12-3/TRBV12-4	TRBJ2-3	TGTGCCAGCAGTCGGGACGGTGGCACAGATACGCAGTATTTT	CASSRDGGTDTQYF
NA	NA	TRBV27	TRBJ2-3	TGTGCCAGCTCCCTCGACAGGCTCTTGGCAGATACGCAGTATTTT	CASSLDRLLADTQYF
NA	NA	TRBV18	TRBJ2-2	TGTGCCAGCTCACCCAACTTGAGGAACACCGGGGAGCTGTTTTTT	CASSPNLRNTGELFF
few	NA	TRBV5-1	TRBJ2-7	TGCGCCAGCAGCCCAGGGGGGGTCTCCTACGAGCAGTACTTC	CASSPGGVSYEQYF
NA	NA	TRBV18	TRBJ2-7	TGTGCCAGCTCACCATTGGACCGGACCTACGAGCAGTACTTC	CASSPLDRTYEQYF
NA	TRBD1	TRBV28	TRBJ2-3	TGTGCCAGCAGTTCCCCTTTCTGGGCGGACAGGGGGCAAAGAGATACGCAGTATTTT	CASSSPFWADRGQRDTQYF
few	TRBD2	TRBV11-2	TRBJ2-1	TGTGCCAGCAGCTCGCCAGCGGGGGGGCAACGTGAGCAGTTCTTC	CASSSPAGGQREQFF